This T cell receptor (beta chain) was recovered during a study of T cells in localized non-small cell lung cancer. J lost 1 base, V lost 6 bases, and 7 bases had no gene match. Germline V gene data show CDR1 as SQVTM and CDR2 as ANQGSEA. This CDR3 region has 14 residues. General study findings and limits: Overall survival was longer when the density of T cells in the blood was higher. Paired adjacent lung recovered a median approximately 57 of the top 100 tumor clones. Analysis by sequencing included only one tumor region, so heterogeneity remains possible. Uninvolved adjacent lung had the highest recorded T cell clonality, with tumor below it.

As concerns this clone: Antigen unknown.

Repertoires were generated with immunoSEQ multiplex PCR, while TCRdb's copy carries only in-frame clones and drops some. The top ten clones hold 17% of a sample with 40,000 to 55,000 clones, 65% to 90% of them seen once. J is TRBJ1-1 and V is TRBV29-1, with TRBD1 matching 8 bases. The specimen was peripheral blood mononuclear cells, collected before any cancer treatment. The clonotype originates from a man aged 40-75 years with stage III lung adenocarcinoma. CDR3 sequence reads: CSVGRGQENTEAFF. CDR3 sequence (DNA): TGCAGCGTGGGAAGGGGACAGGAGAACACTGAAGCTTTCTTT.